This TCR beta chain was observed in a study of T cell responses to AZD1222 COVID-19 vaccine (dated by TCRdb to 2020 to 2023). About the study as a whole: AZD1222 recipients whose second dose came at about 4 weeks and those whose second dose came at about 12 weeks were combined into one group, since spike-specific TCR depth and breadth did not differ between the two schedules. TCR sequencing covered 230 or so trial participants: around 210 given two doses of AZD1222 and 26 given two doses of MenACWY control vaccine. Trial participants were enrolled by age into subgroups of 18-55, 56-69 and 70-plus years, and around 150, 28 and 57 TCR-sequenced participants, respectively, were included in these subgroups. Study-level results and caveats: The vaccine-associated CD4 TCRs covered the entire spike protein, and the dominant responses fell in regions 160-218 and 743-854. Participants were mostly white British and included more females than males, and it was suggested by the authors that clonal diversity may have been underestimated. In the small 56-69-year group, the increase in depth fell short of significance, most likely because of low power. Conclusions about previously exposed vaccinees are limited because only five or six AZD1222 recipients were SARS-CoV-2 seropositive at baseline. Because no day 14 peak-response samples were available, the repertoires could be characterized only after the peak T cell response. Reportedly, almost half of the unique spike-specific TCRs recognized epitopes lying outside the regions that are mutated in the B.1.351 and B.1.1.7 variants. After two AZD1222 doses, both the breadth and the depth of spike-specific TCRs were significantly higher than at day 0 and than in MenACWY recipients.

Remarks on this clone: Its antigen remains unidentified. Per-base quality was not reported, and no clone a single base away is much larger than it.

The CDR3 regions of human TCRbeta chains were analyzed by immunosequencing. The original methods were these. Repertoire TCRs were matched against a reference library of SARS-CoV-2-specific TCRs generated with the MIRA antigen-specificity platform. Breadth was defined as the fraction of unique TCRs that were SARS-CoV-2-associated. Depth was defined as the fraction of total T cells that were SARS-CoV-2-associated. Using the MIRA data, each spike-specific TCR was assigned both to the spike region to which the TCR was reactive and to a CD4 or CD8 class. Log10-transformed breadth and depth values were compared by one-way ANOVA with Sidak's multiple comparisons tests. Sourced from immuneACCESS, this table was stored by TCRdb with only in-frame sequences that have V and J called. A share of the clones is absent; for the studies checked, an unresolved V gene accounts for under half, and the remainder has no known explanation. The DNA was the basis for D and trimming; V, J and clone size are from that table. This sample gives about 97,000 clones in total; roughly 89% of them show up just once. The ten most abundant clones make up 6.5% to 8% of the sample.

V is shortened by 3 bases, J by 11 bases, and the region joining them spans 16 bases. Based on the germline V gene, the CDR1 and CDR2 sequences are KGHSH and LQKENI. From its cysteine to its phenylalanine, the CDR3 spans 13 amino acids. Of all the DNA, just the CDR3 is kept, 39 bases in frame from base 1. The time point label, read with the paper, signifies: baseline before first vaccination. The vaccinee samples were drawn from two UK trials, COV001 and COV002, one of which was a single-blind randomized controlled phase 2/3 trial testing AZD1222 (ChAdOx1 nCoV-19) in healthy adults. For TCRbeta chain sequencing, PBMC samples from trial participants were taken at day 0 and at day 28 after the second dose.

Recombination linked TRBV18 to TRBJ1-1; the D segment cannot be called with confidence. This sequence originates from an adult in good health. This specimen consisted of peripheral blood, obtained on day 0 of AZD1222 vaccination. Here is the DNA: TGTGCCAGCTCACCTCTGTCATTGAAGGAGGCTTTCTTT. Its translation is CASSPLSLKEAFF.